This TCR beta chain was sequenced in a study of T cell responses to AZD1222 COVID-19 vaccine. About the study: Whether given at about 4 or about 12 weeks, second doses were pooled.

This clone is a singleton in its sample. Its antigen remains unidentified. Profiling relied on immunoSEQ multiplex PCR, and the TCRdb table lists in-frame clones only, not all of them. Here the sample spans roughly 140,000 clones, 90% being singletons. Study findings and constraints: The sample set comprised mostly white British donors with more females, and clonal diversity was possibly underestimated. Spike was spanned by vaccine-associated CD4 TCRs, with dominance at 160-218 and 743-854.

V was cut by 0 bases and J by 1 base, with 11 bases left in between. Germline values: CDR1 SGHRS, CDR2 YFSETQ. This CDR3 is built from 15 residues. Sequenced material: peripheral blood, taken on day 0 of AZD1222 vaccination. The gene calls are TRBV5-1 and TRBJ2-7, with a tentative D call TRBD2 (6 bases). This receptor was obtained from an adult in good health. The CDR3 sequence is CASSLAAGPSYEQYF. The CDR3, as DNA: TGCGCCAGCAGCTTGGCGGCGGGGCCTTCCTACGAGCAGTACTTC.